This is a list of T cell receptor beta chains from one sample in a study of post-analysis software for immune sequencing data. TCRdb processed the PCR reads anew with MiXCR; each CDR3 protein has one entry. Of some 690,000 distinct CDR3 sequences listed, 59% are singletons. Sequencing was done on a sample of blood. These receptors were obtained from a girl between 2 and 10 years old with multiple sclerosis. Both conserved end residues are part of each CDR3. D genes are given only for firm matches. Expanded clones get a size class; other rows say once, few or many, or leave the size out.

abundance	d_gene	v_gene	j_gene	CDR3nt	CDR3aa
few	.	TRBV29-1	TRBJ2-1	TGCAGCGTTGCCCGTCCACCGGGGAGGGGGAGCTCCTACAATGAGCAGTTCTTC	CSVARPPGRGSSYNEQFF
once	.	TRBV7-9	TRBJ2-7	TGTGCCAGCAGCTCGGGGGCGGGGTCCCTTCCCTACGAGCAGTACTTC	CASSSGAGSLPYEQYF
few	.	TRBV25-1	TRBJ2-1	TGTGCCAGCAGTGACATGTTTACCATGTTCTTC	CASSDMFTMFF
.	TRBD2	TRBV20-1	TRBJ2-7	TGCAGTGCTAGATATACTAGCGGGGTGACCTACGAGCAGTACTTC	CSARYTSGVTYEQYF
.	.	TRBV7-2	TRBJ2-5	TGTGCCAGCAGCATTAGGGTACAAGAAGAGACCCAGTACTTC	CASSIRVQEETQYF
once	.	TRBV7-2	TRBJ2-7	TGTGCCAGCAGCCCCCTGACTAGTACCTACGAGCAGTACTTC	CASSPLTSTYEQYF
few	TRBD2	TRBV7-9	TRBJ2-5	TGTGCCAGCAGCCGGGGACTAGCAGTGTCGGAGACCCAGTACTTC	CASSRGLAVSETQYF
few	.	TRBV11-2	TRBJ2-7	TGTGCCAGCAGCTTAGGCGCTGTATCCTACGAGCAGTACTTC	CASSLGAVSYEQYF
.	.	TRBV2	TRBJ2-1	TGTGCCAGCACTCAGCTTCGCTCCTACAATGAGCAGTTCTTC	CASTQLRSYNEQFF
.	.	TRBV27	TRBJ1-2	TGTGCCAGCAGTTACCTCGGGACTTACACCTTC	CASSYLGTYTF
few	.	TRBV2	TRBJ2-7	TGTGCCAGCAGTGAGTTGGCCTACGAGCAGTACTTC	CASSELAYEQYF
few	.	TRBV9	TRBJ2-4	TGTGCCAGCAGCGTCGACGGGGGCCAGCCTGGGGACATTCAGTACTTC	CASSVDGGQPGDIQYF
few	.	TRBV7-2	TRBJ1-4	TGTGCCAGCAGCTTCCCAGGGAAAAAACTGTTTTTT	CASSFPGKKLFF
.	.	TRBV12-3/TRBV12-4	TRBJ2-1	TGTGCCAGCACCCACCTTGGGGGCCACAATGAGCAGTTCTTC	CASTHLGGHNEQFF
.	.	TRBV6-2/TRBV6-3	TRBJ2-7	TGTGCCAGCAGTCCGTCGGTTTTCTACGAGCAGTACTTC	CASSPSVFYEQYF
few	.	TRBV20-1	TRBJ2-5	TGCAGTGCTAGGACTAGGCCTTACAATGAGCAGTACTTC	CSARTRPYNEQYF
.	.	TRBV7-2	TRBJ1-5	TGTGCCAGCAGCTTAGCGCCTCAGCCCTCCAATCAGCCCCAGCATTTT	CASSLAPQPSNQPQHF
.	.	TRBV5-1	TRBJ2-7	TGCGCCAGCAGCCCCAGACTAGTCGGCGAGCAGTACTTC	CASSPRLVGEQYF
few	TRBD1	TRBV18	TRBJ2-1	TGTGCCAGCTCACCACGCGCGCCGGGACAGCCTTACAATGAGCAGTTCTTC	CASSPRAPGQPYNEQFF
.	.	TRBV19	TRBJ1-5	TGTGCCAGTAGTATTTTTAGGGGTGGCAATCAGCCCCAGCATTTT	CASSIFRGGNQPQHF
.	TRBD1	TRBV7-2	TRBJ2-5	TGTGCCAGCAGCTTCCAGACAGGGGTGGAGACCCAGTACTTC	CASSFQTGVETQYF
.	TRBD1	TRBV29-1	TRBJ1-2	TGCAGCGCCCTGACAGGGACGGAATACTATGGCTACACCTTC	CSALTGTEYYGYTF
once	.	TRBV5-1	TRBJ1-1	TGCGCCAGCAGCACCTACTTACCGGGGGTAACTGAAGCTTTCTTT	CASSTYLPGVTEAFF
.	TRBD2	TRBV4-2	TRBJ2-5	TGTGCCAGCAGCCAAGATGGGACTAGCGGTTGGGAGACCCAGTACTTC	CASSQDGTSGWETQYF
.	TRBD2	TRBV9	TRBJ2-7	TGTGCCAGCAGCCTTCAACCCGGGACTAGCTACGAGCAGTACTTC	CASSLQPGTSYEQYF
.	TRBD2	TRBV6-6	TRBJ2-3	TGTGCCAGCAGTACCAGCGGGGGGGCCGCGGATACGCAGTATTTT	CASSTSGGAADTQYF
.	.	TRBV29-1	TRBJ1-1	TGCAGCGTTGAACGGGGACTGAACACTGAAGCTTTCTTT	CSVERGLNTEAFF
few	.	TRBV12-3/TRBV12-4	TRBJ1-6	TGTGCCAGCAGCCTCCATCAGGGTTCACCCCTCCACTTT	CASSLHQGSPLHF
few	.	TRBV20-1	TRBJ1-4	TGCAGTGCTAGCGATATTTATAATGAAAAACTGTTTTTT	CSASDIYNEKLFF
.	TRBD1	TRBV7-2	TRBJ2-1	TGTGCCAGCAGCTTAGAAGGGAACAGGGGGCAAAATGAGCAGTTCTTC	CASSLEGNRGQNEQFF
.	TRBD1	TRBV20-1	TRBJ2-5	TGCAGTGCTTACAAGACAGGGACCCAAGAGACCCAGTACTTC	CSAYKTGTQETQYF
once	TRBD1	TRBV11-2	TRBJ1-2	TGTGCCAGCAGCACCATATCCACAGGGGCTAACTATGGCTACACCTTC	CASSTISTGANYGYTF
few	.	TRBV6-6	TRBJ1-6	TGTGCCAGCGGGGAGCTCGTCCATTATAATTCACCCCTCCACTTT	CASGELVHYNSPLHF
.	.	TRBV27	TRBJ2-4	TGTGCCAGCAGTAGGGGCAGGGCGATGGGGGACATTCAGTACTTC	CASSRGRAMGDIQYF
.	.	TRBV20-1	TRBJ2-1	TGCAGTGCGAGGGAGAGCTCCTACAATGAGCAGTTCTTC	CSARESSYNEQFF
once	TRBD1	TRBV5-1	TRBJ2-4	TGCGCCAGCAGAGCGGGACAGGGGGTTTCCAAAAACATTCAGTACTTC	CASRAGQGVSKNIQYF
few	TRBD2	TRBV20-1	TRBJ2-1	TGCAGTGCTAGAAAGCTAGCGGGGGGCCCTCATGCCTACAATGAGCAGTTCTTC	CSARKLAGGPHAYNEQFF